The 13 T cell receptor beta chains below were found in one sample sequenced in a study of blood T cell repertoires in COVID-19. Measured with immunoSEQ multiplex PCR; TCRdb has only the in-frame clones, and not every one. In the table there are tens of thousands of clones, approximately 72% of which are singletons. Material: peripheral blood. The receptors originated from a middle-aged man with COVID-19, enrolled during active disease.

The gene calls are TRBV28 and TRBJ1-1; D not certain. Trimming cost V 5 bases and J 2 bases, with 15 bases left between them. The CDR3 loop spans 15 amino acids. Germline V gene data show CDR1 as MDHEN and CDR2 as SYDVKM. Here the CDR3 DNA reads TGTGCCAGCAGTCCTGAGGGCTTCCCCAACACTGAAGCTTTCTTT. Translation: CASSPEGFPNTEAFF.

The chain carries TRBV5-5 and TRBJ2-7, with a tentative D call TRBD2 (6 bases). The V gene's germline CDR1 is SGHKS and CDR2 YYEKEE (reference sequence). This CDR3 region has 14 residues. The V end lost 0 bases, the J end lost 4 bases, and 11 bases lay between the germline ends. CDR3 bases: TGTGCCAGCAGCTTGGCAGCGGGCAATTACGAGCAGTACTTC. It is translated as CASSLAAGNYEQYF.

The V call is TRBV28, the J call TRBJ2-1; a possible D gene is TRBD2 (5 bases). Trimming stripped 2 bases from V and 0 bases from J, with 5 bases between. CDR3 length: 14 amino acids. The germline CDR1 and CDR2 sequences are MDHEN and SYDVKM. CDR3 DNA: TGTGCCAGCAGTTTAACTAGCTCCTACAATGAGCAGTTCTTC. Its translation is CASSLTSSYNEQFF.

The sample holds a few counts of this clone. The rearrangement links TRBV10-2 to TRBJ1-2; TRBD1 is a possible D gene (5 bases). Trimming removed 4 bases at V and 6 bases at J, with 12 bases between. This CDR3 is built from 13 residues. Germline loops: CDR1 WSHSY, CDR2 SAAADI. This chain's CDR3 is CASSVRQGHGYTF. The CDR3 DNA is TGCGCCAGCAGTGTTCGGCAGGGCCATGGCTACACCTTC.

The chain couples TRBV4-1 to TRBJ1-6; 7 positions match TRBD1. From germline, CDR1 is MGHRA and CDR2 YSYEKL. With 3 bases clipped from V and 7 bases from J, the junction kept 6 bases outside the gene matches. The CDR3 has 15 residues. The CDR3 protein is CASSHPTGRNSPLHF. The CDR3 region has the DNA TGCGCCAGCAGCCACCCGACAGGGAGGAATTCACCCCTCCACTTT.

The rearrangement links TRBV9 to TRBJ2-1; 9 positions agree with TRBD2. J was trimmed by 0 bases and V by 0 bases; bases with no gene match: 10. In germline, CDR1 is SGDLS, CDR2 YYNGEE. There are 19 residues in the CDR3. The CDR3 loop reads CASSVGRLAGWASYNEQFF. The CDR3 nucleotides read TGTGCCAGCAGCGTAGGACGTCTAGCGGGATGGGCCTCCTACAATGAGCAGTTCTTC. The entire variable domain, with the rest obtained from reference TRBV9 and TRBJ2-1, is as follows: DSGVTQTPKHLITATGQRVTLRCSPRSGDLSVYWYQQSLDQGLQFLIQYYNGEERAKGNILERFSAQQFPDLHSELNLSSLELGDSALYFCASSVGRLAGWASYNEQFFGPGTRLTVL.

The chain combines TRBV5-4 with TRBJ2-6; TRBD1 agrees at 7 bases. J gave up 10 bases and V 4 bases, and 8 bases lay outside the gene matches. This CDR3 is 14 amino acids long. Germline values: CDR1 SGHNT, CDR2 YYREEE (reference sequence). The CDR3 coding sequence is TGTGCCAGCAGCCCGGGACAGAGGGAAAACGTCCTGACTTTC. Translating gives CASSPGQRENVLTF.

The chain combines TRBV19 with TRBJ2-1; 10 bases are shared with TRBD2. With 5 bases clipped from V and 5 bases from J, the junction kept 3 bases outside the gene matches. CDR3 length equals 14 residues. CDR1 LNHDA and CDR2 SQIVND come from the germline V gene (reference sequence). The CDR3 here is CASSASGRNNEQFF. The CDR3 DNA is TGTGCCAGTAGTGCTAGCGGGAGAAACAATGAGCAGTTCTTC.

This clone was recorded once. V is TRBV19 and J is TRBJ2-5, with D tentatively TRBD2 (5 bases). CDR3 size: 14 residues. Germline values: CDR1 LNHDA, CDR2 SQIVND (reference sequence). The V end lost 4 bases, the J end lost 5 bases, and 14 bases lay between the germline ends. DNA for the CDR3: TGTGCCAGTAGTACCCTGGACTCCCCGGAGACCCAGTACTTC. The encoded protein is CASSTLDSPETQYF.

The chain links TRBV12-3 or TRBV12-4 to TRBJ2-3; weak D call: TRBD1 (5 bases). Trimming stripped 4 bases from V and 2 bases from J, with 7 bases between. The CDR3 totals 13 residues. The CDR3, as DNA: TGTGCCAGCAGTTGGGGCTCCACAGATACGCAGTATTTT. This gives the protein CASSWGSTDTQYF.

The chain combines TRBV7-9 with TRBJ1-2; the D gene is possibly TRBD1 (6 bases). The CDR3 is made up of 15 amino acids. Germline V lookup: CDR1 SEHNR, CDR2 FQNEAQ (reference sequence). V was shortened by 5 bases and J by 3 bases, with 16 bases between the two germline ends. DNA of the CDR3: TGTGCCAGCAGCCGGGACACCCTACCCTACTATGGCTACACCTTC. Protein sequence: CASSRDTLPYYGYTF.

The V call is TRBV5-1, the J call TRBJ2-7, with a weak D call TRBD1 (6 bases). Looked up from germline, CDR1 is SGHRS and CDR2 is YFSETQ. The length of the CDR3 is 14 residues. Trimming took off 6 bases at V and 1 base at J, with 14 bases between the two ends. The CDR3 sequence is CASTADSTSYEQYF. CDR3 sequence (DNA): TGCGCCAGCACCGCGGACAGTACTTCCTACGAGCAGTACTTC.

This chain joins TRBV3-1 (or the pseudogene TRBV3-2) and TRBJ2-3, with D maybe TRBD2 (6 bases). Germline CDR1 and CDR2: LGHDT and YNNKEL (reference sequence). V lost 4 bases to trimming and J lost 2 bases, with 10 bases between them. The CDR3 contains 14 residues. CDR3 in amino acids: CASSPTSNTDTQYF. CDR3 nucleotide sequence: TGTGCCAGCAGCCCGACTAGTAACACAGATACGCAGTATTTT.